The 16 T cell receptor beta chains reported below all come from one sample, sequenced in a study of blood T cell repertoires in COVID-19. Clones were sequenced by immunoSEQ multiplex PCR, and TCRdb holds only the in-frame ones, with some missing. The repertoire includes around 170,000 clones, around four fifths of them detected once, and nearly 8% sits in the top ten. Sequenced sample: PBMCs or T cells enriched from blood (not recorded which). Receptors were obtained from a woman aged 45-65 years who had recovered from COVID-19.

The genes are TRBV19 and TRBJ2-2, with 10 bases aligning to TRBD2. Trimming took 7 bases from V and 6 from J; bases not matched to a gene: 8. This CDR3 region has 15 residues. Per germline, CDR1 LNHDA and CDR2 SQIVND (reference sequence). Here the CDR3 reads CASKQREGLSGELFF. CDR3 DNA sequence: TGTGCCAGTAAACAGCGGGAGGGCCTCTCCGGGGAGCTGTTTTTT.

This clone was seen once. One end of the junction varies from germline; a read error may be responsible. The chain links TRBV7-7 to TRBJ2-1; the match to TRBD2 covers 11 bases. The CDR3 totals 15 residues. Germline CDR1 SSHAT, CDR2 FNYEAQ (reference sequence). CDR3 nucleotides: TGTGCTAGCAGCGTAGGACTAGCGGGTTACAATGAGCAGTTCTTC. It codes for CASSVGLAGYNEQFF.

The chain has TRBV19 and TRBJ1-2; TRBD1 matches 7 bases. Germline V gene data show CDR1 as LNHDA and CDR2 as SQIVND (reference sequence). The CDR3 has 14 residues. Trimming at V came to 6 bases and at J to 6 bases, leaving 10 bases not matched to a gene. As DNA, the CDR3 is TGTGCCAGTAGACAGGACAGGTTAAAAAATGGCTACACCTTC. The encoded protein is CASRQDRLKNGYTF. Filled out from reference TRBV19 and TRBJ1-2, the complete variable domain reads DGGITQSPKYLFRKEGQNVTLSCEQNLNHDAMYWYRQDPGQGLRLIYYSQIVNDFQKGDIAEGYSVSREKKESFPLTVTSAQKNPTAFYLCASRQDRLKNGYTFGSGTRLTVV.

V is TRBV21-1 and J is TRBJ1-1; TRBD1, the D gene given by the table, was not confirmed from the DNA. TRBV21-1 is tagged as a pseudogene. The CDR3 is 14 amino acids. The CDR3 is CAAAAGVFGTEAFF. The CDR3, as DNA: TGTGCAGCCGCGGCAGGGGTCTTTGGCACTGAAGCTTTCTTT.

V and J are TRBV19 and TRBJ1-1; D is possibly TRBD1 (6 bases). V lost 5 bases and J 0 bases, leaving 25 bases between the germline ends. CDR3 length equals 19 residues. CDR1 is LNHDA and CDR2 is SQIVND in the germline V gene (reference sequence). DNA for the CDR3: TGTGCCAGTAGTTTCCTCTCCCCAGGGCGGGGGCCTATGAACACTGAAGCTTTCTTT. It translates to CASSFLSPGRGPMNTEAFF.

V and J are TRBV28 and TRBJ1-5; tentative D call: TRBD1 (5 bases). The CDR3 runs 12 residues. Between the trimmed V and J ends, which lost 7 bases and 5 bases, there was a span of 9 bases. CDR1 and CDR2 (germline): MDHEN, SYDVKM. CDR3 coding DNA: TGTGCCAGCATGATCAGGGATCAGCCCCAGCATTTT. Amino acid sequence: CASMIRDQPQHF.

The V and J genes are TRBV28 and TRBJ1-2, with D possibly being TRBD1 (5 bases). Germline V gene data show CDR1 as MDHEN and CDR2 as SYDVKM. This CDR3 is built from 13 residues. The V end was cut by 4 bases, the J end by 6 bases, with 12 bases between. The CDR3 spells CASSYLRGNGYTF. CDR3 bases: TGTGCCAGCAGTTATCTCCGGGGGAATGGCTACACCTTC.

This clone is medium-sized within its sample. The chain couples TRBV5-4 to TRBJ1-5; D possibly corresponds to TRBD1 (6 bases). Looked up from germline, CDR1 is SGHNT and CDR2 is YYREEE (reference sequence). There are 11 residues in the CDR3. V lost 3 bases and J lost 15, with 13 bases in between. CDR3: CASSWTEGGHF. CDR3 nucleotides: TGTGCCAGCAGCTGGACAGAGGGTGGGCATTTT.

The chain links TRBV7-9 to TRBJ2-7; D ambiguous. The CDR3 extends over 13 amino acids. V gave up 1 base and J gave up 3 bases, with 7 bases separating them. Germline V gene lookup returns CDR1 SEHNR and CDR2 FQNEAQ (reference sequence). This CDR3 is CASSLDAVYEQYF. CDR3 bases: TGTGCCAGCAGCTTAGATGCGGTCTACGAGCAGTACTTC.

This clone was observed once. The chain couples TRBV9 to TRBJ2-3; weak D call: TRBD1 (7 bases). In germline, CDR1 is SGDLS, CDR2 YYNGEE. Deletions cut 3 bases from V and 6 bases from J, with 17 bases between. The CDR3 runs 15 residues. CDR3 DNA sequence: TGTGCCAGCAGCGGACAGGGAGGTGGGATTGATACGCAGTATTTT. This codes for CASSGQGGGIDTQYF.

The gene calls are TRBV14 and TRBJ2-4, with 7 bases that match TRBD1. Germline V gene sequence: CDR1 SGHDN, CDR2 FVKESK. The V and J ends lost 2 bases and 7 bases, in that order; junction bases with no gene match: 14. The CDR3 extends over 17 amino acids. The CDR3 sequence is CASSQSLGGVLGNIQYF. The CDR3 nucleotides read TGTGCCAGCAGCCAATCACTAGGGGGCGTATTGGGGAACATTCAGTACTTC.

V usage is TRBV7-5 and J usage is TRBJ1-6. TRBV7-5 corresponds to a pseudogene. The length of the CDR3 is 14 residues. The CDR3 sequence: CARSFRGGNSPLHF. DNA of the CDR3: TGTGCCAGAAGCTTTCGGGGAGGGAATTCACCCCTCCACTTT.

The chain links TRBV12-3 or TRBV12-4 to TRBJ1-3; D not certain. V was trimmed by 1 base and J by 4 bases, leaving 5 bases between them. This CDR3 contains 13 residues. CDR3 loop: CASSLVRGNTIYF. The DNA of the CDR3 is TGTGCCAGCAGTTTAGTGCGAGGAAACACCATATATTTT.

CDR3 sequence (DNA): TGTGCCAGCAGCCCAGGGGGCGCCTTAGTTGAAAAACTGTTTTTT. It yields the protein CASSPGGALVEKLFF. V gene TRBV9 combines with J gene TRBJ1-4; TRBD1 matches 8 bases. Germline lookup yields CDR1 SGDLS and CDR2 YYNGEE. The CDR3 loop spans 15 amino acids. V lost 4 bases to trimming and J lost 7 bases; unmatched junction nucleotides: 9. Variable domain in full (rest from reference TRBV9 and TRBJ1-4): DSGVTQTPKHLITATGQRVTLRCSPRSGDLSVYWYQQSLDQGLQFLIQYYNGEERAKGNILERFSAQQFPDLHSELNLSSLELGDSALYFCASSPGGALVEKLFFGSGTQLSVL.

This clone was detected only once. V usage is TRBV19 and J usage is TRBJ1-2; D remains ambiguous. Germline CDR1 is LNHDA and CDR2 is SQIVND (reference sequence). This CDR3 region has 12 residues. The V end was cut by 7 bases, the J end by 3 bases, with 9 bases between. CDR3 loop: CASNSRYYGYTF. CDR3 nucleotides: TGTGCCAGTAATTCACGGTACTATGGCTACACCTTC.

The chain combines TRBV28 with TRBJ2-7; the D is unclear. The germline gives CDR1 MDHEN, CDR2 SYDVKM. The V gene lost 9 bases and the J gene lost 2 bases, with 14 bases spanning the gap. This CDR3 is 13 amino acids long. CDR3 residues: CASATVPPYEQYF. The CDR3 bases are TGTGCCAGTGCTACCGTTCCCCCCTACGAGCAGTACTTC.